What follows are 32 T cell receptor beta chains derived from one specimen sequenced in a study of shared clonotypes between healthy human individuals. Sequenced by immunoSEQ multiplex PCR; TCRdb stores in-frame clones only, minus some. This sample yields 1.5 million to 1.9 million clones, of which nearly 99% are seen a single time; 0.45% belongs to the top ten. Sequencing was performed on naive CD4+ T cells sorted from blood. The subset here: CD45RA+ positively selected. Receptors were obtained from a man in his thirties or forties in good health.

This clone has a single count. The CDR3 protein is CASTIQASSYEQYF. The CDR3 DNA reads as TGTGCCAGCACCATACAGGCGAGCTCCTACGAGCAGTACTTC. The chain recombines TRBV5-4 with TRBJ2-7; tentatively, D is TRBD1 (5 bases). This CDR3 has 14 amino acids. V was shortened by 6 bases and J by 0 bases, with 13 bases between the two germline ends. Germline CDR1 and CDR2: SGHNT and YYREEE (reference sequence).

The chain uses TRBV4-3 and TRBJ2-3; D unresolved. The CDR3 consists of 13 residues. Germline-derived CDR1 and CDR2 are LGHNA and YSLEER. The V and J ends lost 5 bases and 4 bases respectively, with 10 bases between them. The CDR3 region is CASSTRGADTQYF. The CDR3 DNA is TGCGCCAGCAGCACCCGTGGGGCAGATACGCAGTATTTT.

The CDR3 nucleotides read TGTGCCAGTAGTATAGTGGGGTGGACCTCCTACGAGCAGTACTTC. This translates into CASSIVGWTSYEQYF. The genes are TRBV19 and TRBJ2-7; D unclear. Germline loops: CDR1 LNHDA, CDR2 SQIVND (reference sequence). There are 15 residues in the CDR3. With 1 base removed from V and 0 bases from J, the gap between germline ends came to 10 bases.

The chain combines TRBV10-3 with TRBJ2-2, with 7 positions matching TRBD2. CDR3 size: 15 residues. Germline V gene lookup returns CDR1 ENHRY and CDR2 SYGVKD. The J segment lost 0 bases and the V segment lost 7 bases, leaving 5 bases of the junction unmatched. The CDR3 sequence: CAITAGEANTGELFF. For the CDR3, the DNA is TGTGCCATCACCGCGGGGGAAGCGAACACCGGGGAGCTGTTTTTT.

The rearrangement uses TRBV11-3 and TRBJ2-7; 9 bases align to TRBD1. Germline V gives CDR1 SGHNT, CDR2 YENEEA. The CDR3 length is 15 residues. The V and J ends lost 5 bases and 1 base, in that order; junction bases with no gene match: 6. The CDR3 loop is CASSRGTGISYEQYF. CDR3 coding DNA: TGTGCCAGCAGCCGTGGGACAGGGATATCCTACGAGCAGTACTTC.

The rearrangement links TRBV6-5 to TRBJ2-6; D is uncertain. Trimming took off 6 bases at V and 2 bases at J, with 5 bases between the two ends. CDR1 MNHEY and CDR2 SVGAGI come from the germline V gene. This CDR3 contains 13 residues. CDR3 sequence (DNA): TGTGCCAGCAGAAACCCTGGGGCCAACGTCCTGACTTTC. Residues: CASRNPGANVLTF.

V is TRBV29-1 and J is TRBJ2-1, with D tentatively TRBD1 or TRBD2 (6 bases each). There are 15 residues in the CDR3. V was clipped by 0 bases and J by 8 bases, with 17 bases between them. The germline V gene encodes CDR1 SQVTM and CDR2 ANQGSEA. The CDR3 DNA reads TGCAGCGTTGAAGACCTCGGAGGGGGGCTCGATGAGCAGTTCTTC. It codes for CSVEDLGGGLDEQFF.

The CDR3 here is CASSELGEARAGNTIYF. The CDR3 coding sequence is TGTGCCAGCAGTGAATTAGGGGAGGCCAGGGCTGGAAACACCATATATTTT. The rearrangement uses TRBV6-1 and TRBJ1-3; the D gene is possibly TRBD1 (5 bases). The CDR3 is made up of 17 amino acids. Germline CDR1 reads MNHNS; CDR2 reads SASEGT. V was shortened by 2 bases and J by 2 bases, with 16 bases between the two germline ends.

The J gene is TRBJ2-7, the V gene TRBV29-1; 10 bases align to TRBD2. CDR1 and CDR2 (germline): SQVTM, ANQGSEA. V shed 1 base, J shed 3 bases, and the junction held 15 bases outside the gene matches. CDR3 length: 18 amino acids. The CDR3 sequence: CSVEARGSEREGRYEQYF. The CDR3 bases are TGCAGCGTTGAAGCTAGGGGGAGTGAGCGGGAGGGCCGCTACGAGCAGTACTTC.

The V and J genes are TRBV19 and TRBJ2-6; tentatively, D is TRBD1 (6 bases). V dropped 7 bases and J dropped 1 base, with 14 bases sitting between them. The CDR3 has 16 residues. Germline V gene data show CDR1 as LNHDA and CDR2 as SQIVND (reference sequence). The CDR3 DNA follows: TGTGCCAGTAACTTTATAAGGGGGTCTGGGGCCAACGTCCTGACTTTC. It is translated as CASNFIRGSGANVLTF.

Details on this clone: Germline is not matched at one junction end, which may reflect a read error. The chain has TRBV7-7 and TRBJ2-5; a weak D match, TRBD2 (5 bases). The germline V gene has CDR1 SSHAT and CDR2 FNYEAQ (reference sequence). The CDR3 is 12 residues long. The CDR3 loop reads CASSSGEETQYF. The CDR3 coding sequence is TGTGCTAGCAGCTCCGGGGAAGAGACCCAGTACTTC.

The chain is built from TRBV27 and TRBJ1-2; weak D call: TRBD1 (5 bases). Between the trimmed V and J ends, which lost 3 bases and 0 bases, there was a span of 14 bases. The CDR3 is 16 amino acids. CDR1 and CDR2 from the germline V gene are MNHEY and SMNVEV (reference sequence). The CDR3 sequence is CASSLIWGGANYGYTF. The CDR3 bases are TGTGCCAGCAGTTTGATATGGGGGGGAGCTAACTATGGCTACACCTTC.

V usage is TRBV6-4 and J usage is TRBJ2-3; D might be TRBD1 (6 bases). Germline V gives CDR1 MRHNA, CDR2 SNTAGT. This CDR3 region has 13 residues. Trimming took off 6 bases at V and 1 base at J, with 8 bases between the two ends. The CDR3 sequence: CASRRQGTDTQYF. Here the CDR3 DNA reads TGTGCCAGCAGACGACAGGGCACAGATACGCAGTATTTT.

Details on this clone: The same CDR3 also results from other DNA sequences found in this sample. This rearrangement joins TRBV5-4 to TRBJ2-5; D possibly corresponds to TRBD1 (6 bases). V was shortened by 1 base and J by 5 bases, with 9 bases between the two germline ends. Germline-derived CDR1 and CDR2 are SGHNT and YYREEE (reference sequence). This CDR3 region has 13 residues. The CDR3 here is CASSLKGVETQYF. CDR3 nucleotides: TGTGCCAGCAGCTTGAAGGGGGTTGAGACCCAGTACTTC. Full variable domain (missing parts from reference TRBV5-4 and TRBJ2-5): ETGVTQSPTHLIKTRGQQVTLRCSSQSGHNTVSWYQQALGQGPQFIFQYYREEENGRGNFPPRFSGLQFPNYSSELNVNALELDDSALYLCASSLKGVETQYFGPGTRLLVL.

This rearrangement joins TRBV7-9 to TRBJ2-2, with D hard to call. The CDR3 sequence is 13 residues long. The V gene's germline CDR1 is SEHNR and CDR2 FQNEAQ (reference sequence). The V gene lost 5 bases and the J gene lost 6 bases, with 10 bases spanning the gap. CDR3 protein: CASSPPLAGELFF. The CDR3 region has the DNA TGTGCCAGCAGCCCTCCTTTAGCCGGGGAGCTGTTTTTT.

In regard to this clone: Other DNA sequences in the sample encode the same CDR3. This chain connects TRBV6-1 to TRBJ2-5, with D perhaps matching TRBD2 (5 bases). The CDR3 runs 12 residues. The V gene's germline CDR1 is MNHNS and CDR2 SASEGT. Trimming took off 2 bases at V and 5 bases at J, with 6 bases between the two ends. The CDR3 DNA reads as TGTGCCAGCAGTGAATCGGGGGAGACCCAGTACTTC. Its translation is CASSESGETQYF.

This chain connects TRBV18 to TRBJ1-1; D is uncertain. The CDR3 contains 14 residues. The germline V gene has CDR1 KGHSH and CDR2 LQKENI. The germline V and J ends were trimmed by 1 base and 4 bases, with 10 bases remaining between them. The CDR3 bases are TGTGCCAGCTCACCACAGGGATTGGGCACTGAAGCTTTCTTT. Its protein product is CASSPQGLGTEAFF.

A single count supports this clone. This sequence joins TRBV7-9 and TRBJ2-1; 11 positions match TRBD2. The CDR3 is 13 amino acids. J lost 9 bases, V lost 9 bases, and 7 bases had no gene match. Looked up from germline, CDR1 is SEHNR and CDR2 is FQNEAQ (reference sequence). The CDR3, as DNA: TGTGCCAGTATAGCGGGAGGGCCGGGTGAGCAGTTCTTC. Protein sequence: CASIAGGPGEQFF.

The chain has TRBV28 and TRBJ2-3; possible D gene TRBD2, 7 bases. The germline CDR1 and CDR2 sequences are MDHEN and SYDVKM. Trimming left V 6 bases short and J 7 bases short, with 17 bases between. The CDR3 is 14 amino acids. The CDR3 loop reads CASRRRGGRNTQYF. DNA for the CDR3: TGTGCCAGCAGACGGAGGGGGGGCCGAAATACGCAGTATTTT.

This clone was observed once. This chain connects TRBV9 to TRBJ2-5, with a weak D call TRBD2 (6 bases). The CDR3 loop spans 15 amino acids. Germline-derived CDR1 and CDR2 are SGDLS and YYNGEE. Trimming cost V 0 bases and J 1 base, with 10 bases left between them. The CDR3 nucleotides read TGTGCCAGCAGCGTAGCGGCGGGGATCCAAGAGACCCAGTACTTC. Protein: CASSVAAGIQETQYF.

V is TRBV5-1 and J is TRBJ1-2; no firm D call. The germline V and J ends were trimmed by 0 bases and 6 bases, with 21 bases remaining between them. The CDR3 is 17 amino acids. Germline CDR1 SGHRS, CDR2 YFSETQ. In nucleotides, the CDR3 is TGCGCCAGCAGCTTGGCTGTTAATCGACTCCCTCGGGATGGCTACACCTTC. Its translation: CASSLAVNRLPRDGYTF.

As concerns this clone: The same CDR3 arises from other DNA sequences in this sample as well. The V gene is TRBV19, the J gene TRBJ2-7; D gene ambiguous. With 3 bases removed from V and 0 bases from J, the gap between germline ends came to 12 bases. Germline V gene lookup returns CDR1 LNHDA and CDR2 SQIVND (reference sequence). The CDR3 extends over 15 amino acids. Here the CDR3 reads CASSIGQRSSYEQYF. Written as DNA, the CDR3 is TGTGCCAGTAGTATCGGTCAGAGGAGCTCCTACGAGCAGTACTTC. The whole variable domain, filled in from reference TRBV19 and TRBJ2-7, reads DGGITQSPKYLFRKEGQNVTLSCEQNLNHDAMYWYRQDPGQGLRLIYYSQIVNDFQKGDIAEGYSVSREKKESFPLTVTSAQKNPTAFYLCASSIGQRSSYEQYFGPGTRLTVT.

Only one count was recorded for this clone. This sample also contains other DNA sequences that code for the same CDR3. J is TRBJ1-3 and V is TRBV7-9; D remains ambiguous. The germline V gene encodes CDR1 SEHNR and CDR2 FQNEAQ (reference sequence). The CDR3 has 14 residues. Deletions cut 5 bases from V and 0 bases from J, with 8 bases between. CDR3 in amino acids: CASSLGISGNTIYF. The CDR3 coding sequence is TGTGCCAGCAGCCTGGGGATCTCTGGAAACACCATATATTTT.

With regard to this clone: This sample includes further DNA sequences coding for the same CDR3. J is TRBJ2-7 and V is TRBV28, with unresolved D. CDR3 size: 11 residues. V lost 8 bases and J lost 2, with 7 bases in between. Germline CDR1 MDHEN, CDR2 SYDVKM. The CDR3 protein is CASSSPYEQYF. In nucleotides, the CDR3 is TGTGCCAGCTCGTCCCCCTACGAGCAGTACTTC.

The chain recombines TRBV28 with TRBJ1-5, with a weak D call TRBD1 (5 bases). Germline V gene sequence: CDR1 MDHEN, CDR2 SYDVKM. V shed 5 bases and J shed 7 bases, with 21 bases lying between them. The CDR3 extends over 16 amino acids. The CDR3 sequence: CASSPHLGPGGQPQHF. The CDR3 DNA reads TGTGCCAGCAGTCCGCACCTGGGACCGGGGGGGCAGCCCCAGCATTTT.

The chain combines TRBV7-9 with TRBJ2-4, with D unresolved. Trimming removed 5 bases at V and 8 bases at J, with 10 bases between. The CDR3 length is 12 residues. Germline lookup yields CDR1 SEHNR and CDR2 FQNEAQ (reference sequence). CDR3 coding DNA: TGTGCCAGCAGCCTAGAGGTAGACATTCAGTACTTC. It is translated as CASSLEVDIQYF.

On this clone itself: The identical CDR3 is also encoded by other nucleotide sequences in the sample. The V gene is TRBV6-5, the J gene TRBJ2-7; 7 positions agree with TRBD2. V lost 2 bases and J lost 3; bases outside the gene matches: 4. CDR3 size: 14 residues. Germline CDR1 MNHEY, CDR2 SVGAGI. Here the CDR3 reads CASSYGGSIYEQYF. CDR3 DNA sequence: TGTGCCAGCAGTTACGGCGGGAGCATCTACGAGCAGTACTTC.

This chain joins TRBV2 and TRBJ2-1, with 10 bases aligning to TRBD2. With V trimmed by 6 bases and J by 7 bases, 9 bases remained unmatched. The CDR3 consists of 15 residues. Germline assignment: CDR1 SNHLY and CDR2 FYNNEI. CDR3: CASRLSGRAGNEQFF. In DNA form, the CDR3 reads TGTGCCAGCAGATTAAGCGGGAGGGCGGGAAATGAGCAGTTCTTC.

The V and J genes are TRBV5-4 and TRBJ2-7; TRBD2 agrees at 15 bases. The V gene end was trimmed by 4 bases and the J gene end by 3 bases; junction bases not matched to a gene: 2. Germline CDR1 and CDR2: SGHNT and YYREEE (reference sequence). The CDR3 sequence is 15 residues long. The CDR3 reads CASSRGLAGGYEQYF. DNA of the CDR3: TGTGCCAGCAGCCGGGGACTAGCGGGAGGCTACGAGCAGTACTTC.

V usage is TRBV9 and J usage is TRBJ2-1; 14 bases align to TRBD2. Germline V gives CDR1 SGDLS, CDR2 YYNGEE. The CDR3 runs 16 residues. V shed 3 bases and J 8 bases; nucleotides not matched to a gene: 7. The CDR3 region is CASSARGTSGSHEQFF. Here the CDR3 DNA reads TGTGCCAGCAGCGCGCGTGGGACTAGCGGGAGTCATGAGCAGTTCTTC.

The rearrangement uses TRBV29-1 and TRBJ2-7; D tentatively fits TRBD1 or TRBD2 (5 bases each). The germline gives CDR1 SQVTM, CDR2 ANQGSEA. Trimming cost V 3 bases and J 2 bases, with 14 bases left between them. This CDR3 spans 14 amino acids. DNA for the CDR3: TGCAGCGTTGATTCGGGACGAGAACCCTACGAGCAGTACTTC. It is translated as CSVDSGREPYEQYF.

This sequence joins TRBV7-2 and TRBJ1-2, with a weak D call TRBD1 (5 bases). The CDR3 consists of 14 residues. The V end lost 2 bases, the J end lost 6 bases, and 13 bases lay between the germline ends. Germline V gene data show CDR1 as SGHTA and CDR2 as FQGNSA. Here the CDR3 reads CASSLSQVSHGYTF. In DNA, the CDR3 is TGTGCCAGCAGCTTATCACAGGTTTCGCATGGCTACACCTTC.